The 8 T cell receptor beta chains below come from one sample, sequenced in a study of vaccination and CD4 T cells after COVID-19 (dated by TCRdb to between 2021 and 2024). The treatment or condition label here, explained by the study, means: roughly 11-day PBMC culture with coronavirus spike peptide pools or control peptides (ViraFEST assay). These receptors' antigens are unknown. The library was generated by PCR. TCRdb records Illumina iSeq 100 as the sequencer. DNA from cultured CD4+ T cells underwent TCR sequencing with the Oncomine TCR Beta short-read assay at the Johns Hopkins FTIC core. The raw public data were reprocessed by TCRdb itself: fastp quality trimming at Q25, MiXCR clonotype calling, in-frame beta chains only. Rows with one shared CDR3 protein collapse into an entry with the most common genes and DNA. This sample is represented by about 10,000 distinct CDR3 sequences; approximately 75% of them were singletons. Jointly, the top ten make up around 10% of the sample.

Sequencing used CD4+ T cells from blood, cultured in vitro. The source is a human donor who had recovered from COVID-19.

This chain joins TRBV7-6 and TRBJ2-7; 9 nucleotides line up with TRBD2. Germline CDR1 and CDR2: SGHVS and FNYEAQ. V lost 0 bases and J lost 4; bases outside the gene matches: 7. The CDR3 length is 16 residues. The CDR3 region is CASSLARAGGPYEQYF. The CDR3, as DNA: TGTGCCAGCAGCTTAGCACGGGCGGGAGGGCCATACGAGCAGTACTTC.

V gene TRBV12-3 or TRBV12-4 combines with J gene TRBJ2-3; 8 bases fit TRBD2. CDR3 length: 17 amino acids. The V segment lost 6 bases and the J segment 2 bases; nucleotides outside the gene matches: 13. The CDR3 spells CASSPLTSVGYTDTQYF. The CDR3 DNA reads as TGTGCCAGCAGCCCCTTGACTAGCGTGGGGTACACAGATACGCAGTATTTT.

This clonotype turned up a few times. V and J are TRBV7-2 and TRBJ2-6; D not resolved. In germline, CDR1 is SGHTA, CDR2 FQGNSA. The CDR3 spans 16 residues. Trimming left V 1 base short and J 2 bases short, with 9 bases between. CDR3 bases: TGTGCCAGCAGCTTAGGTGGATACGCTGGGGCCAACGTCCTGACTTTC. This gives the protein CASSLGGYAGANVLTF.

The chain uses TRBV19 and TRBJ1-5, with D uncertain. Germline V gene lookup returns CDR1 LNHDA and CDR2 SQIVND (reference sequence). This CDR3 is built from 15 residues. V shed 6 bases and J shed 4 bases, with 16 bases lying between them. This CDR3 reads CASRPQAATNQPQHF. The CDR3 DNA sequence: TGTGCCAGTAGACCCCAGGCCGCCACGAATCAGCCCCAGCATTTT.

The chain is built from TRBV10-1 and TRBJ1-1; tentative D call: TRBD1 (6 bases). V lost 3 bases and J 10 bases, leaving 18 bases between the germline ends. The CDR3 is made up of 14 amino acids. CDR1 and CDR2 (germline): WNHNN, SYGVQD (reference sequence). Written as DNA, the CDR3 is TGCGCCAGCAGTGAAAGTGGTGGGGGGGCGCGAGCTTTCTTT. Protein: CASSESGGGARAFF.

The chain joins TRBV20-1 to TRBJ2-3; D assignment may be TRBD1 or TRBD2 (5 bases each). The CDR3 totals 17 residues. V shed 3 bases and J shed 2 bases, with 21 bases lying between them. Germline assignment: CDR1 DFQATT and CDR2 SNEGSKA (reference sequence). CDR3 residues: CSARRALAKGNTDTQYF. Here the CDR3 DNA reads TGCAGTGCTAGGCGCGCTCTAGCCAAGGGGAACACAGATACGCAGTATTTT.

DNA of the CDR3: TGTGCCACCAGCAGACCCGACGGAACCTATCAGCCCCAGCATTTT. Protein sequence: CATSRPDGTYQPQHF. The V and J genes are TRBV15 and TRBJ1-5; D unresolved. CDR1 and CDR2 from the germline V gene are LNHNV and YYDKDF (reference sequence). The CDR3 consists of 15 residues. Trimming shortened V by 2 bases and J by 5 bases, and 13 bases separated the two germline ends.

This chain connects TRBV7-2 to TRBJ2-6; D may be TRBD2 (5 bases). This CDR3 contains 16 residues. Trimming took 1 base from V and 0 from J, leaving 7 bases between them. Looked up from germline, CDR1 is SGHTA and CDR2 is FQGNSA. The CDR3 region has the DNA TGTGCCAGCAGCTTAGGCGGAGGCTCTGGGGCCAACGTCCTGACTTTC. Encoded protein: CASSLGGGSGANVLTF.